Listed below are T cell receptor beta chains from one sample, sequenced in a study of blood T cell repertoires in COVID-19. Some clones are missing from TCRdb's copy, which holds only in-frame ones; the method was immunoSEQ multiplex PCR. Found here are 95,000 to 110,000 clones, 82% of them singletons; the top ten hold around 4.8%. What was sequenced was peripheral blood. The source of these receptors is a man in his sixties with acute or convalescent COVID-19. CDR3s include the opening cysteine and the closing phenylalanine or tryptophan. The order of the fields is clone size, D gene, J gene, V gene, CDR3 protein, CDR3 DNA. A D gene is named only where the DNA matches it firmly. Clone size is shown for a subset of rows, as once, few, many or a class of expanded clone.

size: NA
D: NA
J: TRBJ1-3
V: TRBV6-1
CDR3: CASSEQGLENTIYF
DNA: TGTGCCAGCAGTGAGCAGGGCTTAGAAAACACCATATATTTT

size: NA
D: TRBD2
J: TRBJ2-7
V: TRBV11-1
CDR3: CASSLPGTSGFYEQYF
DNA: TGTGCCAGCAGCTTACCCGGGACTAGCGGGTTCTACGAGCAGTACTTC

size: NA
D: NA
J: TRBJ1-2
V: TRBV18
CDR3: CASSPSTDGYTF
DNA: TGTGCCAGCTCACCGTCAACGGATGGCTACACCTTC

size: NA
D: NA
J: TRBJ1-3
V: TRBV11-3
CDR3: CASSLFSSGNTIYF
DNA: TGTGCCAGCAGCTTATTTAGCTCTGGAAACACCATATATTTT

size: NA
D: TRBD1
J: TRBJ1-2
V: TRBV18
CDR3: CASSPIWAGGNDGYTF
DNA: TGTGCCAGCTCACCCATTTGGGCAGGGGGAAATGATGGCTACACCTTC

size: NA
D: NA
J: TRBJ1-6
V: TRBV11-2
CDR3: CASSLETDNSPLHF
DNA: TGTGCCAGCAGCTTGGAAACAGATAATTCACCCCTCCACTTT

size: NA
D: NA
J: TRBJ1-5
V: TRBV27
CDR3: CASSLTGNQPQHF
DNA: TGTGCCAGCAGTTTGACTGGCAATCAGCCCCAGCATTTT

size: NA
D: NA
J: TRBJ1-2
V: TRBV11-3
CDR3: CASSLDPLASGYTF
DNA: TGTGCCAGCAGCTTAGATCCCCTCGCGAGTGGCTACACCTTC

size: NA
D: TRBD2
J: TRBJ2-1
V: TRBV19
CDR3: CASSARTSGPNEQFF
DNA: TGTGCCAGTAGTGCCCGGACTAGCGGGCCCAATGAGCAGTTCTTC

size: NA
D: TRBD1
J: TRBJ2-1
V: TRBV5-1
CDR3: CASSSDRGLISNEQFF
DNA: TGCGCCAGCAGCTCCGACAGGGGGTTGATCTCCAATGAGCAGTTCTTC

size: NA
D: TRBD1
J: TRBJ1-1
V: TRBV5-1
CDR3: CASSLGPTGGAAFF
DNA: TGCGCCAGCAGCTTGGGCCCTACAGGGGGCGCAGCTTTCTTT

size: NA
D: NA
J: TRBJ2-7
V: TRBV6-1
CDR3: CASSDAGRYEQYF
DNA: TGTGCCAGCAGTGACGCAGGGCGCTACGAGCAGTACTTC

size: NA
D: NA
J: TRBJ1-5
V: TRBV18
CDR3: CASSLEPGHRGNQPQHF
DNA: TGTGCCAGCTCACTAGAACCGGGACACCGGGGCAATCAGCCCCAGCATTTT

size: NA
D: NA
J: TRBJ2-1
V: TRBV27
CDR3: CASSFGENNEQFF
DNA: TGTGCCAGCAGTTTTGGTGAGAACAATGAGCAGTTCTTC

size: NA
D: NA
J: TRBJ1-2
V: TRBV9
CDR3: CASSVVSSRYGYTF
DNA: TGTGCCAGCAGCGTAGTCTCCTCCCGTTATGGCTACACCTTC

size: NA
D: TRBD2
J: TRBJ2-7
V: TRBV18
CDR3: CASSPGGSGEQYF
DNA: TGTGCCAGCTCACCGGGCGGGAGCGGCGAGCAGTACTTC

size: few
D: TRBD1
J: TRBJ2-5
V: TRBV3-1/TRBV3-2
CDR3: CASSRDREGGETQYF
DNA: TGTGCCAGCAGTCGTGACAGGGAAGGAGGAGAGACCCAGTACTTC

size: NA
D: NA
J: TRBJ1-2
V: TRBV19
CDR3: CASRRGEGYGYTF
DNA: TGTGCCAGTAGGCGCGGCGAGGGCTATGGCTACACCTTC

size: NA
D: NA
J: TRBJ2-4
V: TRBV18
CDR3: CASSPSREDIQYF
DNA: TGTGCCAGCTCACCATCCAGGGAAGACATTCAGTACTTC

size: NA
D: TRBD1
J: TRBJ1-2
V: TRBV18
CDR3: CASSPDREKRLVYGYTF
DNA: TGTGCCAGCTCACCGGACAGGGAAAAAAGGCTGGTGTACGGCTACACCTTC

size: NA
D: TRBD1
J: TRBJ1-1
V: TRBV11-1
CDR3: CASRRQGANTEAFF
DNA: TGTGCCAGCAGACGACAGGGGGCAAACACTGAAGCTTTCTTT

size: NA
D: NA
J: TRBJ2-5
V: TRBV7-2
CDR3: CASSLRRVQERRGTQYF
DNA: TGTGCCAGCAGCTTAAGAAGGGTACAGGAGAGACGTGGGACCCAGTACTTC

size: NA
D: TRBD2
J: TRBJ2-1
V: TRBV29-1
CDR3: CSVEGAPERGDNEQFF
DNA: TGCAGCGTTGAAGGGGCCCCGGAGCGGGGAGACAATGAGCAGTTCTTC

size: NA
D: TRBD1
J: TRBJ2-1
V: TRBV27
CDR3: CASSPLQGSWNEQFF
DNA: TGTGCCAGCAGTCCTTTACAGGGGAGTTGGAATGAGCAGTTCTTC

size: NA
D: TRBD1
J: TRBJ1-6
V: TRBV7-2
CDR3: CASSSRGAGGNSPLHF
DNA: TGTGCCAGCAGCTCTCGCGGGGCAGGGGGCAATTCACCCCTCCACTTT

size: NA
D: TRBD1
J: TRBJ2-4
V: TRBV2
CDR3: CASAGTGSRNIQYF
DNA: TGTGCCAGCGCCGGGACAGGGTCGAGAAACATTCAGTACTTC

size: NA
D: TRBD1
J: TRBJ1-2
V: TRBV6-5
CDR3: CASSYGQGGGYTF
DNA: TGTGCCAGCAGTTACGGGCAGGGGGGCGGCTACACCTTC

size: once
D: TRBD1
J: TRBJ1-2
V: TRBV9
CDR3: CASSFGQGDGYTF
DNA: TGTGCCAGCAGCTTTGGACAGGGCGACGGCTACACCTTC

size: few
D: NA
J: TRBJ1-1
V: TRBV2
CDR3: CASSEVQGTSAEAFF
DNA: TGTGCCAGCAGTGAGGTGCAGGGAACCTCTGCTGAAGCTTTCTTT